This record concerns one T cell receptor (beta chain) sequence. The antigen remains unidentified. This CDR3 spans 13 amino acids. Trimming removed 1 base at V and 10 bases at J, with 11 bases between. The germline CDR1 and CDR2 sequences are MNHEY and SVGEGT. The record originates from a study of response to subunit inactivated influenza vaccine. MiXCR, run by TCRdb on the RT-PCR reads, gives a single entry per CDR3 protein. The sample holds more than 700,000 distinct CDR3 sequences, 21% seen once. Whole-study findings and limits: The authors suggested that every seasonal influenza vaccination recruits few new T cells.

V usage is TRBV6-2 or TRBV6-3 and J usage is TRBJ2-4, with D possibly being TRBD1 (6 bases). This material consisted of PBMCs from blood, taken more than 4 days after vaccination. The TCR originated in a man over 45 who received an inactivated influenza vaccine. In DNA, the CDR3 is TGTGCCAGCAGTTACTGGGACAAACGAATTCAGTACTTC. Its translation is CASSYWDKRIQYF.